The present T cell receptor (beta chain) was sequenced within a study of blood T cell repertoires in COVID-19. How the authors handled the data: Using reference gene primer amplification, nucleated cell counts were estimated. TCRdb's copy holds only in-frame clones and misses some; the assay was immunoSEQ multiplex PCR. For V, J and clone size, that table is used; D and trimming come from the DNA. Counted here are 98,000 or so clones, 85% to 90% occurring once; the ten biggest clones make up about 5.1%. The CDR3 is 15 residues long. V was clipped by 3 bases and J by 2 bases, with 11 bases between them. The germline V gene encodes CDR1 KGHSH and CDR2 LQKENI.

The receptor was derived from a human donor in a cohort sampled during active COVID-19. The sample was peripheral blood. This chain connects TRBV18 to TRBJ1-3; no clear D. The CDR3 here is CASSPGQITGNTIYF. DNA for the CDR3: TGTGCCAGCTCACCGGGCCAGATAACTGGAAACACCATATATTTT. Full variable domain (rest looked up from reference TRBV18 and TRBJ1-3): NAGVMQNPRHLVRRRGQEARLRCSPMKGHSHVYWYRQLPEEGLKFMVYLQKENIIDESGMPKERFSAEFPKEGPSILRIQQVVRGDSAAYFCASSPGQITGNTIYFGEGSWLTVV.